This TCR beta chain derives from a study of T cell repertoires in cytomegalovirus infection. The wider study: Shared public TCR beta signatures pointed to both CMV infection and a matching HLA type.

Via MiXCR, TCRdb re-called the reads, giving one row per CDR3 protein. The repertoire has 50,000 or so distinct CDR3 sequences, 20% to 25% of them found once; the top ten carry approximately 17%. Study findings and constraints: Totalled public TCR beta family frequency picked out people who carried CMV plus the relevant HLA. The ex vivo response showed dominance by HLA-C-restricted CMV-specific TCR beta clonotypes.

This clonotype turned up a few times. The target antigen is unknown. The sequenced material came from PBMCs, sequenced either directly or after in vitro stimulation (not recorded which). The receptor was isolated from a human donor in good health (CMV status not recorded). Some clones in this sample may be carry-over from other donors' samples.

The CDR3 bases are TGTGCCAGCAGCTACTCTCGAAATGAGCAGTTCTTC. It is translated as CASSYSRNEQFF. V and J are TRBV5-4 and TRBJ2-1; D is unclear. In germline, CDR1 is SGHNT, CDR2 YYREEE (reference sequence). The ends were cut back, 3 bases at V and 7 bases at J, with 8 bases in the middle. CDR3 length: 12 residues.